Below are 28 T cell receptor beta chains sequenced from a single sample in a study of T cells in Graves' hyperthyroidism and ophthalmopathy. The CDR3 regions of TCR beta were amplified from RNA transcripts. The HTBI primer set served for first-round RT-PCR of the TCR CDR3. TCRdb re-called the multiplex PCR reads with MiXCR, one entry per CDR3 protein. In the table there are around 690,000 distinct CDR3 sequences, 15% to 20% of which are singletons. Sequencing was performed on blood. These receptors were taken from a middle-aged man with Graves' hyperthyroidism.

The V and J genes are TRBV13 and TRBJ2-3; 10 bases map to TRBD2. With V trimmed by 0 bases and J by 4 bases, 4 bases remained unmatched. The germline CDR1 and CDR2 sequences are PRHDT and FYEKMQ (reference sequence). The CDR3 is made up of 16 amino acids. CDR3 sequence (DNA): TGTGCCAGCAGCTTAGGTACAGCGGGAGGGGCAGATACGCAGTATTTT. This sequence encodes CASSLGTAGGADTQYF.

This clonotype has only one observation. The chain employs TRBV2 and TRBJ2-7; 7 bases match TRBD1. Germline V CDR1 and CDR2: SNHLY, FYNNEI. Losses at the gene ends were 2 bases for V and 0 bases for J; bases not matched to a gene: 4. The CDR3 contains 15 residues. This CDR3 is CASSELQGSSYEQYF. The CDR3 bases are TGTGCCAGCAGTGAATTACAGGGGAGCTCCTACGAGCAGTACTTC.

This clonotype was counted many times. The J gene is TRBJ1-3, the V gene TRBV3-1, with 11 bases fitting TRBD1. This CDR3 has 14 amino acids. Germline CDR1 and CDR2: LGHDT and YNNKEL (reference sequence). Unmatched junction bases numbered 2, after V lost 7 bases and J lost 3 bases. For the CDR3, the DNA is TGTGCCAGCACGGACAGGGGGCTTGGAAACACCATATATTTT. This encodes CASTDRGLGNTIYF.

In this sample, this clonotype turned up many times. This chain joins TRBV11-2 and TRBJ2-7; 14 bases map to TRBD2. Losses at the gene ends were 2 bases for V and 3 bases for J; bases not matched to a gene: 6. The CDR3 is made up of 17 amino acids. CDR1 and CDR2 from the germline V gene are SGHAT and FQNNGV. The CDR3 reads CASSLRGLAGENYEQYF. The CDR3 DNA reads TGTGCCAGCAGCTTACGGGGACTAGCGGGAGAAAACTACGAGCAGTACTTC.

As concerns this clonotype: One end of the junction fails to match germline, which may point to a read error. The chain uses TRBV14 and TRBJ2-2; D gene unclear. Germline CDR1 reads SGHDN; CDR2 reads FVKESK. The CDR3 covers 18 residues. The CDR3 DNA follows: TGTGCCAGCAGCCAAGATCAACGAGTGGTTCAGAACCCCGGGGAGCTGTTTTTT. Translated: CASSQDQRVVQNPGELFF.

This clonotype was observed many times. The CDR3: CAVAGGVTYEQYF. In DNA form, the CDR3 reads TGTGCTGTAGCGGGAGGCGTTACCTACGAGCAGTACTTC. This rearrangement joins TRBV28 to TRBJ2-7; 10 bases match TRBD2. This CDR3 is built from 13 residues. From germline, CDR1 is MDHEN and CDR2 SYDVKM.

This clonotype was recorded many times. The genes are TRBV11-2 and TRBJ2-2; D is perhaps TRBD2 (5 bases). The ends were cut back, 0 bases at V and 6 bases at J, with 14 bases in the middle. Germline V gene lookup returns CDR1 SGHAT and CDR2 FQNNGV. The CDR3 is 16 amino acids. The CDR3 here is CASSLETLARAGELFF. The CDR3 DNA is TGTGCCAGCAGCTTAGAAACCCTTGCGAGGGCCGGGGAGCTGTTTTTT.

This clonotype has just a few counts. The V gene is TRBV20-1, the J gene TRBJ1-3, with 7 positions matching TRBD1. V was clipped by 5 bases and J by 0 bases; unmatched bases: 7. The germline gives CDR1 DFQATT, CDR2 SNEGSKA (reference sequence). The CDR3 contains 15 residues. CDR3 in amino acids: CSASDRTNSGNTIYF. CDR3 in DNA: TGCAGTGCTTCGGACAGGACAAACTCTGGAAACACCATATATTTT.

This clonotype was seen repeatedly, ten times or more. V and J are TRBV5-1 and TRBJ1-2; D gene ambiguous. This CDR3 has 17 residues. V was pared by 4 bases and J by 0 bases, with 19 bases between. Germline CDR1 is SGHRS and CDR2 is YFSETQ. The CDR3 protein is CASSRGDEYPTNYGYTF. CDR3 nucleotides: TGCGCCAGCAGCCGCGGGGATGAGTATCCTACTAACTATGGCTACACCTTC.

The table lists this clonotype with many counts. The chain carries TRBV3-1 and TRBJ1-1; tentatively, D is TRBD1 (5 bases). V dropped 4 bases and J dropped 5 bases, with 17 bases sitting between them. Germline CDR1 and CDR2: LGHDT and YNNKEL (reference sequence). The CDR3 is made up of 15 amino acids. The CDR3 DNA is TGTGCCAGCAGCCCGTGGGGGGGGACGGGGACTGAAGCTTTCTTT. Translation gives CASSPWGGTGTEAFF.

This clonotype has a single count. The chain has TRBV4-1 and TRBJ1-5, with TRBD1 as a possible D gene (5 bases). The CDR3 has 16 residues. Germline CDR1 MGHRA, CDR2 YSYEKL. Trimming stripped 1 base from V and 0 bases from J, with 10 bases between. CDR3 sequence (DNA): TGCGCCAGCAGCCAAGGGGGCGGATCTAGCAATCAGCCCCAGCATTTT. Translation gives CASSQGGGSSNQPQHF.

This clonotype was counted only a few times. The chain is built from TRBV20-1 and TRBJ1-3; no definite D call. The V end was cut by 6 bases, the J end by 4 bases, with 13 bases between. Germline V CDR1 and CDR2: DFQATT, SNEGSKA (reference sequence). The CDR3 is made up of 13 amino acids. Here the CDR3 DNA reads TGCAGTGCAAGGTCGGACTCCGGAAACACCATATATTTT. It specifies CSARSDSGNTIYF.

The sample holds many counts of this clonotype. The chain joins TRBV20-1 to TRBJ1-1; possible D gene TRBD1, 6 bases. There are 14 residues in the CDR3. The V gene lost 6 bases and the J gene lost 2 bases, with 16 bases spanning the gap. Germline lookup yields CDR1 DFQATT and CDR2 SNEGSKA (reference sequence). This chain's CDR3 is CSAPLRGANTEAFF. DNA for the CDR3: TGCAGTGCGCCCCTCCGGGGGGCCAACACTGAAGCTTTCTTT.

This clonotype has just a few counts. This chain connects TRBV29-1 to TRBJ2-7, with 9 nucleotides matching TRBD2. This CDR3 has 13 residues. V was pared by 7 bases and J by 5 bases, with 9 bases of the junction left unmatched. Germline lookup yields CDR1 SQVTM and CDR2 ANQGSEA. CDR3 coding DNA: TGCAGCGCCTTCGGCGGGGGGGTCCACGAGCAGTACTTC. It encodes CSAFGGGVHEQYF.

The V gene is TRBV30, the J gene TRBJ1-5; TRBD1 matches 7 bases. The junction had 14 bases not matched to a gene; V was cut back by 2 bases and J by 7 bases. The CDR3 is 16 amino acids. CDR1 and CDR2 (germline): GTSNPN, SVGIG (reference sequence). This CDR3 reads CAWSITGAGGMQPQHF. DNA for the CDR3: TGTGCCTGGAGTATTACAGGGGCGGGTGGGATGCAGCCCCAGCATTTT.

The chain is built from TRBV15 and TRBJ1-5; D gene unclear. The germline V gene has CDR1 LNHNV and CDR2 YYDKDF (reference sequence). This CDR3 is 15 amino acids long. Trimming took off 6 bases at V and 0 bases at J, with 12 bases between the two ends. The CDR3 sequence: CATRGSKLSNQPQHF. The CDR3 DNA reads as TGTGCCACCAGAGGCTCGAAACTTAGCAATCAGCCCCAGCATTTT.

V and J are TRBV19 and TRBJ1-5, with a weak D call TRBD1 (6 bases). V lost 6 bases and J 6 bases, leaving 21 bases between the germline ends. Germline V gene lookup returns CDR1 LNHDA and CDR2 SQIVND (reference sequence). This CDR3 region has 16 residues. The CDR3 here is CASSFGLQGISQPQHF. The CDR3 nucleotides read TGTGCCAGTAGCTTCGGCCTTCAGGGGATAAGTCAGCCCCAGCATTTT.

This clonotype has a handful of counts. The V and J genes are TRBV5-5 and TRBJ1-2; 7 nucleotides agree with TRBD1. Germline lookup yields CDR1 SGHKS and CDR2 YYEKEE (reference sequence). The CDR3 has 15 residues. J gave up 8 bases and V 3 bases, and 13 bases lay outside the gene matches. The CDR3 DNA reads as TGTGCCAGCAGCTCTCCCTTGGAGGGGGCCTTAGGCTACACCTTC. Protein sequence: CASSSPLEGALGYTF.

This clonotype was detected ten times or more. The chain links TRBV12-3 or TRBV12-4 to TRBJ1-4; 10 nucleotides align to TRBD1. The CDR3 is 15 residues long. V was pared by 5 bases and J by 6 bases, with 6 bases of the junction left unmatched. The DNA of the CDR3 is TGTGCCAGCAGTCGACTGGGGACAGGGGATGAAAAACTGTTTTTT. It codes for CASSRLGTGDEKLFF.

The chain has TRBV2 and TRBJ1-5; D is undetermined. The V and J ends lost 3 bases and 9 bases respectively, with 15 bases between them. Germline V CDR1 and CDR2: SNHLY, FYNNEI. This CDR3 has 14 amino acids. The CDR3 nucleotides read TGTGCCAGCAGTGAGGGGAGGGCCAGTGGGCCCCAGCATTTT. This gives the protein CASSEGRASGPQHF.

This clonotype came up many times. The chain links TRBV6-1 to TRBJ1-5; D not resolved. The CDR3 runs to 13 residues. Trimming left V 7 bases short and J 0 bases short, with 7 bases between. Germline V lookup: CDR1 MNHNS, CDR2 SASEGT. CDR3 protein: CASKLDSNQPQHF. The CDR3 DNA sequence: TGTGCCAGCAAGCTAGATAGCAATCAGCCCCAGCATTTT.

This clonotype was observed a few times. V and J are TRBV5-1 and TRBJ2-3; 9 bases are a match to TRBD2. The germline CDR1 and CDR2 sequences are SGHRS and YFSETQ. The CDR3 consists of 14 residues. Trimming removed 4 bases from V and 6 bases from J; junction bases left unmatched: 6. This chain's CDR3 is CASSRRTSDDTQYF. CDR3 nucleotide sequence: TGCGCCAGCAGCCGACGGACTAGCGACGATACGCAGTATTTT. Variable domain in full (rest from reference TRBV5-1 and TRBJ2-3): KAGVTQTPRYLIKTRGQQVTLSCSPISGHRSVSWYQQTPGQGLQFLFEYFSETQRNKGNFPGRFSGRQFSNSRSEMNVSTLELGDSALYLCASSRRTSDDTQYFGPGTRLTVL.

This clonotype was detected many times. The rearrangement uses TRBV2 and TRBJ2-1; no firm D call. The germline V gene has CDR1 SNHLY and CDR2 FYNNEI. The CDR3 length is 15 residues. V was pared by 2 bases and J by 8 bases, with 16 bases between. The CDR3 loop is CASSEIPSLAHEQFF. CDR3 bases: TGTGCCAGCAGTGAAATCCCCTCTTTGGCCCATGAGCAGTTCTTC.

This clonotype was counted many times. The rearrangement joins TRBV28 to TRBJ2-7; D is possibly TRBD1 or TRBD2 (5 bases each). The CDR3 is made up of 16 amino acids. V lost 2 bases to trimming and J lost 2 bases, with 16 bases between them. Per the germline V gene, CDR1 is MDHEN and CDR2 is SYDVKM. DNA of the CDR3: TGTGCCAGCAGTTTAAGCCCCGGGACGTTGGCCTACGAGCAGTACTTC. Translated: CASSLSPGTLAYEQYF.

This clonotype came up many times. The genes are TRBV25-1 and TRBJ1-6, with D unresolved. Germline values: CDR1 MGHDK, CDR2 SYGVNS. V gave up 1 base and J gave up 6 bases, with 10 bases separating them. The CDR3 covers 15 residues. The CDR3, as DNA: TGTGCCAGCAGTGAATTCAACAGCATTAATTCACCCCTCCACTTT. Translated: CASSEFNSINSPLHF.

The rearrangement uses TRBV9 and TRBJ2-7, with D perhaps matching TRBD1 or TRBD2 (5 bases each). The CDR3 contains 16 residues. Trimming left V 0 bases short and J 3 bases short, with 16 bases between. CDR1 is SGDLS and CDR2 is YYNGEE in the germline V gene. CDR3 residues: CASSVEGRDLRYEQYF. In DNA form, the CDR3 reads TGTGCCAGCAGCGTAGAGGGTAGGGACCTCCGCTACGAGCAGTACTTC.

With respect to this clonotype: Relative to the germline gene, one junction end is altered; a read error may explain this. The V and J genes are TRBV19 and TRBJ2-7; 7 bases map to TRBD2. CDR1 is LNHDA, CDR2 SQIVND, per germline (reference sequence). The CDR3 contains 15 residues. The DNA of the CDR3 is TGTGCCAGTAGTATTAAGGCGGGAGAAAACTACGAACAGTACTTC. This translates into CASSIKAGENYEQYF.

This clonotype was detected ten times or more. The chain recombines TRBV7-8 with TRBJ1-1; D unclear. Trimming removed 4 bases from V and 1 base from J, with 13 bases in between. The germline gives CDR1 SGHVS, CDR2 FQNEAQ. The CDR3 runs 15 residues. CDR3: CASSSRVVGNTEAFF. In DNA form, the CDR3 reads TGTGCCAGCAGCTCGCGAGTGGTTGGGAACACTGAAGCTTTCTTT.